One sample yielded the 3 T cell receptor beta chains listed below, sequenced in a study of blood T cell repertoires in COVID-19. The table came from immunoSEQ multiplex PCR; TCRdb's copy has only in-frame clones and leaves some out. The sample consists of about 240,000 clones, about nine tenths of them appearing once. The specimen was peripheral blood. Receptors were obtained from a man aged 55-75 years who had recovered from COVID-19.

This rearrangement joins TRBV12-3 or TRBV12-4 to TRBJ1-5, with 8 nucleotides matching TRBD1. The CDR3 has 13 amino acids. The V segment lost 5 bases and the J segment 6 bases; nucleotides outside the gene matches: 3. CDR3 nucleotides: TGTGCCAGCAGTGGACAGGGTTTTCAGCCCCAGCATTTT. It translates to CASSGQGFQPQHF.

This chain connects TRBV19 to TRBJ2-4; tentative D call: TRBD1 (6 bases). CDR1 is LNHDA and CDR2 is SQIVND in the germline V gene (reference sequence). The CDR3 consists of 18 residues. Between the trimmed V and J ends, which lost 4 bases and 0 bases, there was a span of 19 bases. Here the CDR3 reads CASSRGQLNLLAKNIQYF. The CDR3 nucleotides read TGTGCCAGTAGTAGGGGACAACTAAACTTACTAGCCAAAAACATTCAGTACTTC.

The chain combines TRBV2 with TRBJ2-2; TRBD1 agrees at 10 bases. Trimming took 6 bases from V and 4 from J; bases not matched to a gene: 2. The CDR3 extends over 14 amino acids. Germline values: CDR1 SNHLY, CDR2 FYNNEI. In DNA, the CDR3 is TGTGCCAGCAGGGGACAGGGGCTCACCGGGGAGCTGTTTTTT. Amino acids: CASRGQGLTGELFF.